These T cell receptor beta chains were read from a single sample in a study of cytomegalovirus exposure and HLA in healthy donors. The protocol was immunoSEQ multiplex PCR, while the TCRdb copy is restricted to in-frame clones and leaves out a portion. This table holds around 140,000 clones, around 77% found once. The specimen was PBMCs. These receptors were obtained from a woman aged 55 to 70 in good health and CMV-seronegative. The CDR3 runs from the conserved cysteine through the conserved F or W. D genes are given only for firm matches. Clone sizes are given selectively: once, few, many, or a class where the clone is expanded.

>TRBV6-6|.|TRBD1|TRBJ2-7
TGTGCCAGCAGATTTGGACAGGGGTACGGCGAGCAGTACTTC
CASRFGQGYGEQYF
>TRBV7-9|few|TRBD2|TRBJ2-2
TGTGCCAGCAGCCCCCATAGCGGGAGTAGCGGGGAGCTGTTTTTT
CASSPHSGSSGELFF
>TRBV7-3|.|TRBD1|TRBJ2-3
TGTGCCAGCAGCTTAATGGGACAGGGGCCGTATACGCAGTATTTT
CASSLMGQGPYTQYF
>TRBV28|.|TRBD1|TRBJ2-7
TGTGCCAGCAGTTTGGGTTGGGGGAACAGGGGGACCTACGAGCAGTACTTC
CASSLGWGNRGTYEQYF
>TRBV20-1|.|TRBD2|TRBJ2-5
TGCAGTACCGGGGGGTCCGAGACCCAGTACTTC
CSTGGSETQYF
>TRBV13|.|.|TRBJ1-1
TGTGCCAGCAGCAGAGGGCAGCGGCACATTGAAGCTTTCTTT
CASSRGQRHIEAFF
>TRBV27|.|TRBD2|TRBJ2-1
TGTGCCAGCAGTTCGAGCGGGAGGGTTGGCAATGAGCAGTTCTTC
CASSSSGRVGNEQFF
>TRBV7-3|once|.|TRBJ2-7
TGTGCCAGCAGCTTAACGAGGGACTACGAGCAGTACTTC
CASSLTRDYEQYF
>TRBV27|.|.|TRBJ2-3
TGTGCCAGCAGTTTACGGGGCAGGGGAGATACGCAGTATTTT
CASSLRGRGDTQYF
>TRBV5-4|.|TRBD1|TRBJ2-1
TGTGCCAGCAGCTTTAGACAGGGGGTTTTCAATGAGCAGTTCTTC
CASSFRQGVFNEQFF